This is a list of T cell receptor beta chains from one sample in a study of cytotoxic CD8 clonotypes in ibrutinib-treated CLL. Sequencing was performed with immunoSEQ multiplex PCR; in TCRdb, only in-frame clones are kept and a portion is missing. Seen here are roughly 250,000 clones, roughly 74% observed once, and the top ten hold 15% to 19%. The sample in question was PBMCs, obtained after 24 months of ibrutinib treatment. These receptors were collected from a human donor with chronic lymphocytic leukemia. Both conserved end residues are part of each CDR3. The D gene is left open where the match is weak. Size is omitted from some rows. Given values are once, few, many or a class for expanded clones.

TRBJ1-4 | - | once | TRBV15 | TGTGCCACCAGCACGGAACAGCAGGGGCGGAAACTGTTTTTT | CATSTEQQGRKLFF
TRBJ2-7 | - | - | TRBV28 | TGTGCCAGCAGGACAGCTACCGACCCGTCCTACGAGCAGTACTTC | CASRTATDPSYEQYF
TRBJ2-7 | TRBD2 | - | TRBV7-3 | TGTGCCAGCAGCTTAAAGGGGTCCGGGGTCGAAAGCGGGGGCTACGAGCAGTACTTC | CASSLKGSGVESGGYEQYF
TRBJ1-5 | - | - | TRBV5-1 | TGCGCCAGCAGCTTGGAACCAGCCAGCAATCAGCCCCAGCATTTT | CASSLEPASNQPQHF
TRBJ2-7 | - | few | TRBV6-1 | TGTGCCAGCAGGGACAGCGACGAGCAGTACTTC | CASRDSDEQYF
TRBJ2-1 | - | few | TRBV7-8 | TGTGCCAGCAGCTTAGTGGCATTCGGTGAGCAGTTCTTC | CASSLVAFGEQFF
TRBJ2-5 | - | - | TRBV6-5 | TGTGCCATCGGGTCGGGGGCCGCCGGAGAAGAGACCCAGTACTTC | CAIGSGAAGEETQYF
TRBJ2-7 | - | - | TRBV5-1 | TGCGCCAGCAGAGGTGGTGGTTTTTCCTACGAGCAGTACTTC | CASRGGGFSYEQYF
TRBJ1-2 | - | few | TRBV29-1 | TGCAGCGTTGAAGACTATGGCTACACCTTC | CSVEDYGYTF
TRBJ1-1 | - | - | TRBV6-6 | TGTGCCAGCAGTTACGGGACCCACTTGAACACTGAAGCTTTCTTT | CASSYGTHLNTEAFF
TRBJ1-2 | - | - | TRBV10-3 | TGTGCCATCAGTGAGGGGGGACGGAACTATGGCTACACCTTC | CAISEGGRNYGYTF
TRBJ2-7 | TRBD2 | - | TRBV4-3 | TGCGCCAGCAGCCCGAGCGGGAGTACCTACGAGCAGTACTTC | CASSPSGSTYEQYF
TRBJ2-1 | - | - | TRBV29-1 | TGCAGCGTTGCTGGAGCCGAGGTTCAGTTCTTC | CSVAGAEVQFF
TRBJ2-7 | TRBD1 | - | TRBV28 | TGTGCCAGCAGTTCATTCGGACAGGGCTCCTACGAGCAGTACTTC | CASSSFGQGSYEQYF
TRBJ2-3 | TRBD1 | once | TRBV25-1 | TGTGCCAGCAGGGGGGACAGGGGTAGCACAGATACGCAGTATTTT | CASRGDRGSTDTQYF
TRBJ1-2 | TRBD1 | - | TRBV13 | TGTGCCAGCAGCCAACCAGGGGACAGCGCTAACTATGGCTACACCTTC | CASSQPGDSANYGYTF
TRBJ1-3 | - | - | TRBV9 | TGTGCCAGCAGCGAAGGCTCTGGAAACACCATATATTTT | CASSEGSGNTIYF
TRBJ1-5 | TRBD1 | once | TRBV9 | TGTGCCAGCAGCGGACAGGGGTTGGGGATGGAGCCCCAGCATTTT | CASSGQGLGMEPQHF
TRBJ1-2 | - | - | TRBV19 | TGTGCCAGCAGAGAAGACGGGGTTCGAGGCTACACCTTC | CASREDGVRGYTF
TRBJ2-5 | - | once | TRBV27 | TGTGCCAGCAGTTCCCGGACGAGTTGGGAGACCCAGTACTTC | CASSSRTSWETQYF
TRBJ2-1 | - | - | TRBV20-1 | TGCAGTGCTAGCCGAGTGGGTGAGCAGTTCTTC | CSASRVGEQFF
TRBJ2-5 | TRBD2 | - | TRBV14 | TGTGCCAGCAGCCAAGATTTAGTAGCGGGAGGAATAGAGACCCAGTACTTC | CASSQDLVAGGIETQYF
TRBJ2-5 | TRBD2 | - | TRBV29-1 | TGCAGCGCCAAGCGGGAACAAGAGACCCAGTACTTC | CSAKREQETQYF
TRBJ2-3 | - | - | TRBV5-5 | TGTGCCAGCAGCCACATGACCCACACAGATACGCAGTATTTT | CASSHMTHTDTQYF
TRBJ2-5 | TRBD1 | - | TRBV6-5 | TGTGCCAGCAGCCAGGCTGGACAGGGGCTGCAGACCCAGTACTTC | CASSQAGQGLQTQYF
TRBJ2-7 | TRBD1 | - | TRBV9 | TGTGCCAGCAGCGTAGCAGACAGGGGGACCAGCGAGCAGTACTTC | CASSVADRGTSEQYF
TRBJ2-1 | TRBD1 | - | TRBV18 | TGTGCCAGCTCACCAGGGGACAGGTTTACCAATGAGCAGTTCTTC | CASSPGDRFTNEQFF
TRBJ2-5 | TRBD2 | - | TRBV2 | TGTGCCGGGGAGAGCGGGAGTCCTGGGGAGACCCAGTACTTC | CAGESGSPGETQYF
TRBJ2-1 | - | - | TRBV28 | TGTGCCACTTCTCCTCCCTGTGGCTCCTACAATGAGCAGTTCTTC | CATSPPCGSYNEQFF
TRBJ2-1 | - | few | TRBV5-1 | TGCGCCAGCAGCTTGAGTCAGATATACAATGAGCAGTTCTTC | CASSLSQIYNEQFF
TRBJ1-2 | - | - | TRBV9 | TGTGCCAGCAGCGGGGACTGGAGGAACTATGGCTACACCTTC | CASSGDWRNYGYTF
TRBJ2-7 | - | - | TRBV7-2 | TGTGCCAGCAGCCTAACATCTTGGGGGAGTACTTCGCGGTACGAGCAGTACTTC | CASSLTSWGSTSRYEQYF
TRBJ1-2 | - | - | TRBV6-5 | TGTGCCAGCAGGGAGGTGGCTAACTATGGCTACACCTTC | CASREVANYGYTF
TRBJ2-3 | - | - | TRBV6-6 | TGTGCCAGCAGTTACTCGGGGACAGATACGCAGTATTTT | CASSYSGTDTQYF
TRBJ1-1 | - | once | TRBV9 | TGTGCCAGCAGCGCAACAGGTGAAGCTTTCTTT | CASSATGEAFF
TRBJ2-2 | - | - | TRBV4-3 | TGCGCCAGCAGCCAAGATAGAACCACCGGGGAGCTGTTTTTT | CASSQDRTTGELFF
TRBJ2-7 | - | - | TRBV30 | TGTGCCTGGAGACTAAACTACGAGCAGTACTTC | CAWRLNYEQYF
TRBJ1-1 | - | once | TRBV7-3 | TGTGCCAGCAGCTCAGGCCGGTTAGGGTCCACTGAAGCTTTCTTT | CASSSGRLGSTEAFF
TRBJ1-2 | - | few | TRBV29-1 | TGCAGCGCCCTGCCGGGATCGTTTGGCTACACCTTC | CSALPGSFGYTF
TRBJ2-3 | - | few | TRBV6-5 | TGTGCCAGCAGGCGGGCAGATACGCAGTATTTT | CASRRADTQYF
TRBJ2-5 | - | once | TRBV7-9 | TGTGCCAGCAGCTTGGAGCCTCGGGGCTACCAAGAGACCCAGTACTTC | CASSLEPRGYQETQYF
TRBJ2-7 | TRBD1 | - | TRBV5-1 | TGCGCCAGCAGCTGGGACAGAGGGGATAGCGACGAGCAGTACTTC | CASSWDRGDSDEQYF
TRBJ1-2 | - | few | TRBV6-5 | TGTGCCAGCAGCCCCCGGGACGATAACTATGGCTACACCTTC | CASSPRDDNYGYTF
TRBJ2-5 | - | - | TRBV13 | TGTGCCAGCAGCCTCGGGGCAGGGCACCAAGAGACCCAGTACTTC | CASSLGAGHQETQYF
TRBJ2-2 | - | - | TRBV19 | TGTGCCAGTAGGACGGGCAGGGAGGATACCGGGGAGCTGTTTTTT | CASRTGREDTGELFF
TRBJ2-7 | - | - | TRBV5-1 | TGCGCCAGCAGCTTGGGTTTGGGGGACTACGAGCAGTACTTC | CASSLGLGDYEQYF
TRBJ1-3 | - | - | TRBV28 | TGTGCCAGCAGTGGGGGGACCATATATTTT | CASSGGTIYF
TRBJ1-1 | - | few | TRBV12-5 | TGTGCTAGTGGTTTGCCCCAAGGTGGGGAGACTGAAGCTTTCTTT | CASGLPQGGETEAFF
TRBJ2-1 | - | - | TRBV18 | TGTGCCAGCTCACCAGTCGGGAGCTCCTACAATGAGCAGTTCTTC | CASSPVGSSYNEQFF
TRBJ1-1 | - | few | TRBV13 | TGTGCCAGCAGCTCACTACAGGGCCTGGGCATGAACACTGAAGCTTTCTTT | CASSSLQGLGMNTEAFF
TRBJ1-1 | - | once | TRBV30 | TGTGCCTGGAACATTTGGCTCGTGAACACTGAAGCTTTCTTT | CAWNIWLVNTEAFF
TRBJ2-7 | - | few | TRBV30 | TGTGCCTGGAGTTTGGGCGGGAACAGCGAGCAGTACTTC | CAWSLGGNSEQYF
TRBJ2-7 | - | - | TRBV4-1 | TGCGCCAGCAGGGGAGGCGGCCCCGAGCAGTACTTC | CASRGGGPEQYF